This TCR beta chain emerged from a study of regulatory T cells in long-lasting Graves disease. Relying on iRepertoire HTBI primers and Arm-PCR of CDR3 regions, the team built TCR beta libraries. TCRdb independently ran MiXCR on the multiplex PCR reads; one entry per CDR3 protein. The sample lists 420,000 or so distinct CDR3 sequences; about a quarter were seen once. The table lists this clonotype with many counts. The time point is: persistent/refractory GD, antithyroid drugs over 5 years with positive TRAb. From PBMCs, RNA was extracted and then used to make the TCR library. The germline V gene has CDR1 MDHEN and CDR2 SYDVKM. This CDR3 spans 13 amino acids. Between the trimmed V and J ends, which lost 5 bases and 10 bases, there was a span of 17 bases.

This chain uses TRBV28 with TRBJ1-1; no reliable D call. The TCR was taken from a female donor with Graves disease. The specimen was peripheral blood mononuclear cells (PBMCs), collected when the disease was refractory, from a patient treated with antithyroid drugs. DNA for the CDR3: TGTGCCAGCAGTGTGCCGGGCGGAGGGCTAGCTTTCTTT. Residues: CASSVPGGGLAFF.